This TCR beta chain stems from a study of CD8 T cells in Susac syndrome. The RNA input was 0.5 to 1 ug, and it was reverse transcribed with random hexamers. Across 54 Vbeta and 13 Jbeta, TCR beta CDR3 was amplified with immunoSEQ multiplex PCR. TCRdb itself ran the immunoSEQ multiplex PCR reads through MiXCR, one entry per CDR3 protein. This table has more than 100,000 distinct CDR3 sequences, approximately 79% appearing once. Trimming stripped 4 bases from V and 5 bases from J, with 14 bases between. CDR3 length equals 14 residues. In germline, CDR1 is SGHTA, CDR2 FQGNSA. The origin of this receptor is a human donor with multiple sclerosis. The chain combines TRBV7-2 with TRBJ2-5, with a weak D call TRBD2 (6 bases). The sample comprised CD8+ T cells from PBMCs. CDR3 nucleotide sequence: TGTGCCAGCAGCTACGTAGGAGGGTGGGAGACCCAGTACTTC. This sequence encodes CASSYVGGWETQYF.